Sequencing of this TCR beta chain was carried out in a study of tumour-infiltrating T cells in Burkitt lymphoma. Study-wide background: Overall and progression-free survival were predicted by productive clonality.

Trimming shortened V by 5 bases and J by 6 bases, and 16 bases separated the two germline ends. The CDR3 runs 14 residues. Germline loops: CDR1 MDHEN, CDR2 SYDVKM. Measured with immunoSEQ multiplex PCR; TCRdb has only the in-frame clones, and not every one. The sample has thousands of clones, approximately 56% seen once. This sequence was found in a human donor with diffuse large B-cell lymphoma. Input material: tumor tissue. This chain links TRBV28 with TRBJ1-2; tentative D call: TRBD1 (5 bases). CDR3 sequence (DNA): TGTGCCAGCAGTCCAATGGGGGGTTTGGATGGCTACACCTTC. It translates to CASSPMGGLDGYTF.